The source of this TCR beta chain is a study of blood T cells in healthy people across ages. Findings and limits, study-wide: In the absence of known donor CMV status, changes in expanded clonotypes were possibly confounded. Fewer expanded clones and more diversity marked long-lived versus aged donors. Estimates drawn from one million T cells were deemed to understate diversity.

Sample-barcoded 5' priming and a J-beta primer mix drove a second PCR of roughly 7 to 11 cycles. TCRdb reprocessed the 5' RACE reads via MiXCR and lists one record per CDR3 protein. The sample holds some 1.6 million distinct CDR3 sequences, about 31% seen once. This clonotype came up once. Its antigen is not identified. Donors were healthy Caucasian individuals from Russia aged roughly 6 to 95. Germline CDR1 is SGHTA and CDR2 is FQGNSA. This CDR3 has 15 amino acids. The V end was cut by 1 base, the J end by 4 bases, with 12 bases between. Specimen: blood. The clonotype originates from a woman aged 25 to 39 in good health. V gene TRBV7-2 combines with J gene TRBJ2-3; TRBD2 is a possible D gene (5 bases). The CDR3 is CASSLEISEPDTQYF. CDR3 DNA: TGTGCCAGCAGCTTAGAGATTAGCGAACCAGATACGCAGTATTTT.